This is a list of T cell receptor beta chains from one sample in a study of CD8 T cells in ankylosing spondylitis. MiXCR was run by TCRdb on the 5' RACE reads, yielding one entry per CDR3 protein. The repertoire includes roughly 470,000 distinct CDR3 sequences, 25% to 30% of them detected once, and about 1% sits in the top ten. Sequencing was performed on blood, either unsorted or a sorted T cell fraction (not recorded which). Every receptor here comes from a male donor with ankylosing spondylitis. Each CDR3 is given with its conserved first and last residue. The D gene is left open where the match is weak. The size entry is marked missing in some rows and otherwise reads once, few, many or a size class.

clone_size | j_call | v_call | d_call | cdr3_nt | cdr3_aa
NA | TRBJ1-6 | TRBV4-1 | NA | TGCGCCAGCAGCCAAACCCACGAGGGCCCCCTCCACTTT | CASSQTHEGPLHF
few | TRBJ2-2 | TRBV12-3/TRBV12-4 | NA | TGTGCCAGCAGAATGCCCGGGGAGCTGTTTTTT | CASRMPGELFF
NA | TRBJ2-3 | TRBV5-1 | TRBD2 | TGCGCCAGCAGCTTCGCGGGGGTACCAGATACGCAGTATTTT | CASSFAGVPDTQYF
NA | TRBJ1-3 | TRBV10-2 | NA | TGCGCCAGCAGTGAGACAGTCGGAAACACCATATATTTT | CASSETVGNTIYF
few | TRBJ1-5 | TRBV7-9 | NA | TGTGCCAGCAGCCCAGGCGGGCGGGGGCATCAGCCCCAGCATTTT | CASSPGGRGHQPQHF
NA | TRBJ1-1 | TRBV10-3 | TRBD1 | TGTGCCATCAGTGGACAGGGGGCGGACACTGAAGCTTTCTTT | CAISGQGADTEAFF
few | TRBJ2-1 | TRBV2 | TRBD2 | TGTGCCAGCAGAACGACTAGCGGGAGTCTCTTC | CASRTTSGSLF
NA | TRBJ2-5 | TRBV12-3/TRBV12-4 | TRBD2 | TGTGCCAGCAGCCCTGGGACTAGCGGGAGAGGGTACTTC | CASSPGTSGRGYF
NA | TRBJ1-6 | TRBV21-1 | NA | TGTGCCAATTGGGCGGGGTATAATTCACCCCTCCACTTT | CANWAGYNSPLHF
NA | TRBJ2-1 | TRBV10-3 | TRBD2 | TGTGCCATCAGTGGGAGCGGGAGCTACAATGAGCAGTTCTTC | CAISGSGSYNEQFF
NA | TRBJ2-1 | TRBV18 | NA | TGTGCCAGCTCACCACTGCTAGCCGGTGATGAGCAGTTCTTC | CASSPLLAGDEQFF
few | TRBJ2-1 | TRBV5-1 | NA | TGCGCCAGCAGCTTGGTAGGGGGGCTAATGGGCAATGAGCAGTTCTTC | CASSLVGGLMGNEQFF
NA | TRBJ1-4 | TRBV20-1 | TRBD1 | TGCAGTGCCGGGGGACAGGGAGGCGAAAAACTGTTTTTT | CSAGGQGGEKLFF
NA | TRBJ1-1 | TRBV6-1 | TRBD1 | TGTGCCAGCATTGGATTGACAGGGCGGATCACTGAAGCTTTCTTT | CASIGLTGRITEAFF
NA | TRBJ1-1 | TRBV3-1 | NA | TGTGCCAGCAGCCGCCAAGGGGGTGGCACTGAAGCTTTCTTT | CASSRQGGGTEAFF
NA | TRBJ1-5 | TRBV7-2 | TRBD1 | TGTGCCAGCAGCGTCCGGGACAGGGGGCCCCCCCAGCATTTT | CASSVRDRGPPQHF
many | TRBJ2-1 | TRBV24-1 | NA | TGTGCCACCAGTGATAGGGACCTCTCCTACAATGAGCAGTTCTTC | CATSDRDLSYNEQFF
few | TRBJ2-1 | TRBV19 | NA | TGTGCCAGTAGTATCATGAGGGAGAGAGGGGAGCAGTTCTTC | CASSIMRERGEQFF
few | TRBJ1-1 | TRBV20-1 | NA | TGCAGTGCTAGAGATCCCAGCGGGAACACTGAAGCTTTCTTT | CSARDPSGNTEAFF
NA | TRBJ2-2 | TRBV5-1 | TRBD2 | TGCGCCAGCAGCTTGTTTAGCGGGGTGAACACCGGGGAGCTGTTTTTT | CASSLFSGVNTGELFF
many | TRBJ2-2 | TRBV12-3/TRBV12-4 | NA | TGTGCCAGCCCTAGTCCAGGGGCCACCGGGGAGCTGTTTTTT | CASPSPGATGELFF
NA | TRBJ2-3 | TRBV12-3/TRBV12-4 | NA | TGTGCCAGCAGTTTCATTATAGATACGCAGTATTTT | CASSFIIDTQYF
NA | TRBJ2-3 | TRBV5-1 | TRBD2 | TGCGCCAGCAGCTTGTGGACTAGCGTCAAAAGAGGGGATACGCAGTATTTT | CASSLWTSVKRGDTQYF
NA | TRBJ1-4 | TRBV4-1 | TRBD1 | TGCGCCAGCAGCCAAGTAACCGGGACAGCTAATGAAAAACTGTTTTTT | CASSQVTGTANEKLFF
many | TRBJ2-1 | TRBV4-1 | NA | TGCGCCAGCAGCCAAGATACCCATAGCGTCATCTCCTACAATGAGCAGTTCTTC | CASSQDTHSVISYNEQFF
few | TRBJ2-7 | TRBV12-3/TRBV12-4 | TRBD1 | TGTGCCAGCAGTTCCGGGACAGGGGGTCCCGAGCAGTACTTC | CASSSGTGGPEQYF
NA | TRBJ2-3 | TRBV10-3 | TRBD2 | TGTGCCATCACCATGAGGCGGGAGGGGTCAGATACGCAGTATTTT | CAITMRREGSDTQYF
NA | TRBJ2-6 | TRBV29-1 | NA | TGCAGCGCCCCACTTGGGGGGGCCAACGTCCTGACTTTC | CSAPLGGANVLTF
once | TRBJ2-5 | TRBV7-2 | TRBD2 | TGTGCCAGCAGCTTAGGGCTAGCGGTGCGGTTGGCCCAGTACTTC | CASSLGLAVRLAQYF
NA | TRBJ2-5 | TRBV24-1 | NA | TGTGCCACCAGTGATCGTCCCCAAGAGACCCAGTACTTC | CATSDRPQETQYF
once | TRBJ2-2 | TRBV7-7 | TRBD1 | TGTGCCAGCAGCCCGGACCTAATGACAGGGGGCACCGGGGAGCTGTTTTTT | CASSPDLMTGGTGELFF
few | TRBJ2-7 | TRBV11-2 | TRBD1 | TGTGCCAGCAGCTCAATCCCGGGACAGGGGAAGGTGCAGGGCTCCTACGAGCAGTACTTC | CASSSIPGQGKVQGSYEQYF
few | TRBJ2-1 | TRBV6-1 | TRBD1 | TGTGCCAGCAGTCAAGGACAGGTATCCTACAATGAGCAGTTCTTC | CASSQGQVSYNEQFF
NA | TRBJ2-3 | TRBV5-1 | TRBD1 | TGCGCCAGCAGCTTCGCCGGGACAGGGGGAGATACGCAGTATTTT | CASSFAGTGGDTQYF
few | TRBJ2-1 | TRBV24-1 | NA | TGTGCCACCAGTGAGGGGGGACAGAATGAGCAGTTCTTC | CATSEGGQNEQFF
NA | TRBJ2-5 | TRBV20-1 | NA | TGCAGTGCTAGTAGGACGGGGGAGACCCAGTACTTC | CSASRTGETQYF
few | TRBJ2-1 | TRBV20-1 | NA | TGCAGTGCTCCGCTAGCGAGCTCCTACAATGAGCAGTTCTTC | CSAPLASSYNEQFF
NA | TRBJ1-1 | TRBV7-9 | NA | TGTGCCAGCAGCCCTGGGGAGGGGGGAAGGACTGAAGCTTTCTTT | CASSPGEGGRTEAFF
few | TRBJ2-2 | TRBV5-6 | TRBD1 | TGTGCCAGCAGCTGGGACAGAATAACCGGGGAGCTGTTTTTT | CASSWDRITGELFF
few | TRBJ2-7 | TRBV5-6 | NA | TGTGCCAGCAGCTTGGGAATTCAGTACGAGCAGTACTTC | CASSLGIQYEQYF
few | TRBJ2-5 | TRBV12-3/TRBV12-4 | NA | TGTGCCAGCAGTCCCCTTTACCTCCAAGAGACCCAGTACTTC | CASSPLYLQETQYF
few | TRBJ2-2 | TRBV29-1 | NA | TGCAGCGTTGATACAGGGTTCACCGGGGAGCTGTTTTTT | CSVDTGFTGELFF